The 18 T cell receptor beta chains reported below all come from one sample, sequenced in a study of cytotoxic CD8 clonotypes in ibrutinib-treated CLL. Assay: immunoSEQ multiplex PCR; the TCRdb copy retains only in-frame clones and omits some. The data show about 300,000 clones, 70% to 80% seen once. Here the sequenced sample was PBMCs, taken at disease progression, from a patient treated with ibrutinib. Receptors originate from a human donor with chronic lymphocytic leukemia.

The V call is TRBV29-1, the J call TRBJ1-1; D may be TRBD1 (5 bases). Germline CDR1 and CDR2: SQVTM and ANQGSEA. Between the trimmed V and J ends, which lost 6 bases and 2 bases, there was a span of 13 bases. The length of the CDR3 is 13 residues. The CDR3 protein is CSVQIGTNTEAFF. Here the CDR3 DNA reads TGCAGCGTGCAAATAGGGACTAACACTGAAGCTTTCTTT.

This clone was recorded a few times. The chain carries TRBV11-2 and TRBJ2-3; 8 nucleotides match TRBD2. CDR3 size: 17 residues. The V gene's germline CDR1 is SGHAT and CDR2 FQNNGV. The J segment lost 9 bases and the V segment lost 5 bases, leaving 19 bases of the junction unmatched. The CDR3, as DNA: TGTGCCAGCAGCATCAGGACTAGCTCGAGCGGGGCGGGGACGCAGTATTTT. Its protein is CASSIRTSSSGAGTQYF.

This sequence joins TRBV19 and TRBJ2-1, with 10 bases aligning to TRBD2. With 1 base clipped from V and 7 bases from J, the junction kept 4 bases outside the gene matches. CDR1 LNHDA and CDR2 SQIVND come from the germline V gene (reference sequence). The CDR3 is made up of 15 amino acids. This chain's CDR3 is CASSIVASGSNEQFF. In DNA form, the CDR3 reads TGTGCCAGTAGTATAGTGGCTAGCGGGAGTAATGAGCAGTTCTTC.

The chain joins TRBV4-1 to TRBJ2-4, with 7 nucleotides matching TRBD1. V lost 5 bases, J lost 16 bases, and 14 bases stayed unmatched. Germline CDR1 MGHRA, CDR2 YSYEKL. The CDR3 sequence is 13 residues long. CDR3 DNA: TGCGCCAGCAGCTATAGCCCAGGTGGGACAGTATACTTC. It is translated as CASSYSPGGTVYF.

The CDR3 here is CASSPPARGSTEAFF. The CDR3 DNA reads TGTGCCAGCTCACCGCCCGCCAGGGGGAGCACTGAAGCTTTCTTT. The gene calls are TRBV18 and TRBJ1-1; 7 bases line up with TRBD1. J was trimmed by 4 bases and V by 3 bases; bases with no gene match: 8. CDR1 and CDR2 from the germline V gene are KGHSH and LQKENI. This CDR3 spans 15 amino acids.

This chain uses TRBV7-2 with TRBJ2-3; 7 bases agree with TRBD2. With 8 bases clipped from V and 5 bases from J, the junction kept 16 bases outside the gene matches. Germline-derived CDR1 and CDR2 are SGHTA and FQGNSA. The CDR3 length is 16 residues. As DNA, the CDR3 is TGTGCCAGCTCCTCCAAGTGGGGACCGGGGGGAGATACGCAGTATTTT. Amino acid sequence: CASSSKWGPGGDTQYF.

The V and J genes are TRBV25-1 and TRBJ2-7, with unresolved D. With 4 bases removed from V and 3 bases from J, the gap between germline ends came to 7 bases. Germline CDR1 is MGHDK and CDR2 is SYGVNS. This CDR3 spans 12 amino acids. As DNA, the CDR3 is TGTGCCAGCAGTGGATACGACTACGAGCAGTACTTC. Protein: CASSGYDYEQYF.

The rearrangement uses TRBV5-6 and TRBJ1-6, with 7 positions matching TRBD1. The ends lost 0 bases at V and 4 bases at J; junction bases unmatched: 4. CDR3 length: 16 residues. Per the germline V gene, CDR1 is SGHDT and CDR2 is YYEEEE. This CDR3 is CASSLDRGVYNSPLHF. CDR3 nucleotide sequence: TGTGCCAGCAGCTTGGACAGGGGTGTATATAATTCACCCCTCCACTTT.

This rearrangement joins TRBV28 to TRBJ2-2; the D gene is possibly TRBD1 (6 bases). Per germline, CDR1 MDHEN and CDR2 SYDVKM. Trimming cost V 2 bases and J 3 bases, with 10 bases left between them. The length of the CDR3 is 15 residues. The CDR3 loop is CASSLPDRDTGELFF. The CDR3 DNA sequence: TGTGCCAGCAGTTTACCGGACAGAGACACCGGGGAGCTGTTTTTT.

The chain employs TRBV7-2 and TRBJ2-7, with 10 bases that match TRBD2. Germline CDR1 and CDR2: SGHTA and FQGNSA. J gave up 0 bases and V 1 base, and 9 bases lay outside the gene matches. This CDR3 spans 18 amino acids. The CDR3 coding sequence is TGTGCCAGCAGCTTAGTCTCCAGCGGGGGGGCCTTCTCCTACGAGCAGTACTTC. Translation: CASSLVSSGGAFSYEQYF.

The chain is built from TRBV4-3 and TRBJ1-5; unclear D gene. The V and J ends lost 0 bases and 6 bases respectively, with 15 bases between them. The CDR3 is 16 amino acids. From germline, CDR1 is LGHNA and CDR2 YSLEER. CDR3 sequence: CASSQDLGGMGQPQHF. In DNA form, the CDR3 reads TGCGCCAGCAGCCAAGATCTGGGAGGGATGGGTCAGCCCCAGCATTTT.

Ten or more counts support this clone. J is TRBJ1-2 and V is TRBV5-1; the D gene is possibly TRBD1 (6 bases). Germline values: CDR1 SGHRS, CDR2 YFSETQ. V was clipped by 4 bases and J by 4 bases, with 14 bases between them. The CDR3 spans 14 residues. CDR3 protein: CASSREGGIYGYTF. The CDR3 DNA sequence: TGCGCCAGCAGCCGCGAAGGGGGGATCTATGGCTACACCTTC. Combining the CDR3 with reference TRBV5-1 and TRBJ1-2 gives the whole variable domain KAGVTQTPRYLIKTRGQQVTLSCSPISGHRSVSWYQQTPGQGLQFLFEYFSETQRNKGNFPGRFSGRQFSNSRSEMNVSTLELGDSALYLCASSREGGIYGYTFGSGTRLTVV.

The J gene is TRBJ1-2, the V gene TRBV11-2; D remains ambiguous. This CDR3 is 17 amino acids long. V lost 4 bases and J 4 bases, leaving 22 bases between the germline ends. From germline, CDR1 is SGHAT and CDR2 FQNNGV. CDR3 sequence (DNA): TGTGCCAGCAGCTCCCTTTCGTTGGGCGAAGCCACCTATGGCTACACCTTC. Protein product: CASSSLSLGEATYGYTF.

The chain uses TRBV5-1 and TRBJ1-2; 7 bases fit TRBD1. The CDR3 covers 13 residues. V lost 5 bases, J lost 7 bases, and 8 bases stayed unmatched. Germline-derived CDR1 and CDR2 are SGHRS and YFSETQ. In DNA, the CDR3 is TGCGCCAGCAGACCTGACAGGGAGGGTGGCTACACCTTC. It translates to CASRPDREGGYTF.

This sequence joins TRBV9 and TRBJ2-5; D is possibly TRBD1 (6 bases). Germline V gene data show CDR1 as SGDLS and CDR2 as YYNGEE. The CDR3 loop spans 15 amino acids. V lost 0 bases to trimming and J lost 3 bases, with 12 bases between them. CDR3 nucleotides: TGTGCCAGCAGCGTAGCTTCCCGGGACAAAGAGACCCAGTACTTC. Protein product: CASSVASRDKETQYF.

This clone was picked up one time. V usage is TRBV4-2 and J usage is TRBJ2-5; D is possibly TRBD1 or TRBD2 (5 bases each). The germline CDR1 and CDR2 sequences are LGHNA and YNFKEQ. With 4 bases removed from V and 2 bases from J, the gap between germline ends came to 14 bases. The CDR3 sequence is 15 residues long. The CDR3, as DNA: TGTGCCAGCAGCCCCGGGGCAGGCTCGCAAGAGACCCAGTACTTC. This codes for CASSPGAGSQETQYF.

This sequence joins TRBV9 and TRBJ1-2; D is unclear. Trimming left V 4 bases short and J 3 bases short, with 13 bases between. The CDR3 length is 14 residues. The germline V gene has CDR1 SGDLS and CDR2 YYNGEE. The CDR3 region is CASSRAGFYYGYTF. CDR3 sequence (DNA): TGTGCCAGCAGCCGAGCTGGGTTCTACTATGGCTACACCTTC.

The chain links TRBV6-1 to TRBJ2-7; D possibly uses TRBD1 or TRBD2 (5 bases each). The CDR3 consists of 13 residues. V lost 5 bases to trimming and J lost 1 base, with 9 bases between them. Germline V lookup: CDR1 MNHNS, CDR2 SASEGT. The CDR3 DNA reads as TGTGCCAGCAGTACGGGACCTTCCTACGAGCAGTACTTC. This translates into CASSTGPSYEQYF.